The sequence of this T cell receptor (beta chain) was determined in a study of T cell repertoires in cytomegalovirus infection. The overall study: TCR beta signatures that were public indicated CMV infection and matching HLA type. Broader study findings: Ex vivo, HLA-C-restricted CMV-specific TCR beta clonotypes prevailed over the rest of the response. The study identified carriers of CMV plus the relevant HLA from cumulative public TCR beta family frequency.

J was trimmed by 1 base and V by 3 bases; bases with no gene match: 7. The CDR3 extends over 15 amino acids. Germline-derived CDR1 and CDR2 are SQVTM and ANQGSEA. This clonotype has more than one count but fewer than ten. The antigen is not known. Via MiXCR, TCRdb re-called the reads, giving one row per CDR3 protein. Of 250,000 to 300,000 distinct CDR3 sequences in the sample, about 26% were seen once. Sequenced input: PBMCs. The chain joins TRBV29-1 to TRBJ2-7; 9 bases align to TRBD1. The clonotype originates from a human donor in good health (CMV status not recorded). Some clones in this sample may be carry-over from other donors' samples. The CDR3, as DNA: TGCAGCGTTGAGCAAGGGACAGGGCGATCCTACGAGCAGTACTTC. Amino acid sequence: CSVEQGTGRSYEQYF.